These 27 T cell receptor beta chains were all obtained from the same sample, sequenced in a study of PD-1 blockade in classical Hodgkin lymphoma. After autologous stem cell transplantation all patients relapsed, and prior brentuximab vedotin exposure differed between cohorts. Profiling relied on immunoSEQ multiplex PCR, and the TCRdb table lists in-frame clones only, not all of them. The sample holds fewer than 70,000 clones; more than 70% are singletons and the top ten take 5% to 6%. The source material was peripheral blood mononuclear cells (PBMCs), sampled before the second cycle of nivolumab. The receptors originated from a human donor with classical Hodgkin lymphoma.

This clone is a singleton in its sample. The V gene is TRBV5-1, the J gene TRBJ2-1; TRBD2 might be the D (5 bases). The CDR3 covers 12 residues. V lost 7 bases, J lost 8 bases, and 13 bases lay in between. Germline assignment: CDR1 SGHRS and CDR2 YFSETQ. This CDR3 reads CASGRLRDEQFF. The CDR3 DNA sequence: TGCGCCAGCGGGAGACTCCGGGATGAGCAGTTCTTC.

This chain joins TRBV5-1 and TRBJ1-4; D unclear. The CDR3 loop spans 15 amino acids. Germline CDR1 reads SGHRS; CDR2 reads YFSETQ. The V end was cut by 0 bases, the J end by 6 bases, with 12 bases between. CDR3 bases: TGCGCCAGCAGCTTGGGTGGCTCATGGGATGAAAAACTGTTTTTT. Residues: CASSLGGSWDEKLFF. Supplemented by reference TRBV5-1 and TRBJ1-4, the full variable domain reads KAGVTQTPRYLIKTRGQQVTLSCSPISGHRSVSWYQQTPGQGLQFLFEYFSETQRNKGNFPGRFSGRQFSNSRSEMNVSTLELGDSALYLCASSLGGSWDEKLFFGSGTQLSVL.

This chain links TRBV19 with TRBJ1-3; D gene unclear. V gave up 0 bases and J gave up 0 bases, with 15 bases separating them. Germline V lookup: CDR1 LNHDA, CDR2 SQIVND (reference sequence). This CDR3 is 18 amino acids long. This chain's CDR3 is CASSIESQAVLSGNTIYF. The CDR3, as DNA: TGTGCCAGTAGTATAGAATCTCAGGCAGTGCTCTCTGGAAACACCATATATTTT.

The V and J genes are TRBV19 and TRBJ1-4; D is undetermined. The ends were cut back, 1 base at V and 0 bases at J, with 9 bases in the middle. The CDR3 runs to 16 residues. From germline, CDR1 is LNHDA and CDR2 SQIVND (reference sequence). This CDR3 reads CASSIVGAATNEKLFF. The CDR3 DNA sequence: TGTGCCAGTAGTATAGTAGGTGCTGCAACTAATGAAAAACTGTTTTTT.

For the CDR3, the DNA is TGTGCAAGTCGCTTAGGTTGGCGGGGGATGTACAATGAGCAGTTCTTC. Translation: CASRLGWRGMYNEQFF. This chain links TRBV12-2 with TRBJ2-1; the table gives TRBD2 as D, unverified against the DNA. TRBV12-2 is described as a pseudogene. The CDR3 is 16 amino acids.

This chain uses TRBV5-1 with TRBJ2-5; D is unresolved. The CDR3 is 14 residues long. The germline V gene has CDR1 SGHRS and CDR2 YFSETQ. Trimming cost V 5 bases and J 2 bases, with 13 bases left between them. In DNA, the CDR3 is TGCGCCAGCAGGCCAGGATCGGTTCAAGAGACCCAGTACTTC. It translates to CASRPGSVQETQYF. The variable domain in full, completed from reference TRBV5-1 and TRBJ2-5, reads KAGVTQTPRYLIKTRGQQVTLSCSPISGHRSVSWYQQTPGQGLQFLFEYFSETQRNKGNFPGRFSGRQFSNSRSEMNVSTLELGDSALYLCASRPGSVQETQYFGPGTRLLVL.

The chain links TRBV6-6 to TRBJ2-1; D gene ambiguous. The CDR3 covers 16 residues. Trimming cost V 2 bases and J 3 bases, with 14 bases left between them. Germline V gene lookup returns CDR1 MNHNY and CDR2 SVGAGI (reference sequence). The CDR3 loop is CASSYGSSLFYNEQFF. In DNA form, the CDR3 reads TGTGCCAGCAGTTACGGAAGTTCCCTCTTCTACAATGAGCAGTTCTTC.

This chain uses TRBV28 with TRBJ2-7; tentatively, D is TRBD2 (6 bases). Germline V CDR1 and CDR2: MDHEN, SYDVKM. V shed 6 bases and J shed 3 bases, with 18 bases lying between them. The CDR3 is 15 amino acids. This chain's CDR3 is CASRPWDSINYEQYF. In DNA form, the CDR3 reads TGTGCCAGCAGACCCTGGGACTCGATAAACTACGAGCAGTACTTC.

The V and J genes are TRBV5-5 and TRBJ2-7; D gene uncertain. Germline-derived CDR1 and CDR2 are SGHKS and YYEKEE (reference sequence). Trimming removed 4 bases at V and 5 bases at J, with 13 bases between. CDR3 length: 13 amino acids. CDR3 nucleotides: TGTGCCAGCAGCCCGGAACCGAGGCACGAGCAGTACTTC. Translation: CASSPEPRHEQYF. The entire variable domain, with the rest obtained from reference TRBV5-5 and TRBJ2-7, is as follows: DAGVTQSPTHLIKTRGQQVTLRCSPISGHKSVSWYQQVLGQGPQFIFQYYEKEERGRGNFPDRFSARQFPNYSSELNVNALLLGDSALYLCASSPEPRHEQYFGPGTRLTVT.

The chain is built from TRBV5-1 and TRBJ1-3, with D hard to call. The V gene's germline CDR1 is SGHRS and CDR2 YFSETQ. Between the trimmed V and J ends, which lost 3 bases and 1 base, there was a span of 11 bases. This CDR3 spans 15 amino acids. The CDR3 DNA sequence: TGCGCCAGCAGCTCCGACGGCAGATCTGGAAACACCATATATTTT. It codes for CASSSDGRSGNTIYF.

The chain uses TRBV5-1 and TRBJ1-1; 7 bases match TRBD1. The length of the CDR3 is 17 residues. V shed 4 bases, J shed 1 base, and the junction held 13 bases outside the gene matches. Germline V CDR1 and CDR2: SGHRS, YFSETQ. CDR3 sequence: CASSLPSATGPNTEAFF. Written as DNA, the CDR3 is TGCGCCAGCAGCCTGCCCTCGGCGACAGGGCCGAACACTGAAGCTTTCTTT.

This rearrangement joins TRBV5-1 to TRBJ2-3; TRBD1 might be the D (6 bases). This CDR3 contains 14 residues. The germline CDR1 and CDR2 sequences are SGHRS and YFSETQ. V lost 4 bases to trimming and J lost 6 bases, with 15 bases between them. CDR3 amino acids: CASSPQAGADTQYF. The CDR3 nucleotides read TGCGCCAGCAGCCCCCAGGCAGGGGCTGATACGCAGTATTTT. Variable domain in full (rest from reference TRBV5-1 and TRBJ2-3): KAGVTQTPRYLIKTRGQQVTLSCSPISGHRSVSWYQQTPGQGLQFLFEYFSETQRNKGNFPGRFSGRQFSNSRSEMNVSTLELGDSALYLCASSPQAGADTQYFGPGTRLTVL.

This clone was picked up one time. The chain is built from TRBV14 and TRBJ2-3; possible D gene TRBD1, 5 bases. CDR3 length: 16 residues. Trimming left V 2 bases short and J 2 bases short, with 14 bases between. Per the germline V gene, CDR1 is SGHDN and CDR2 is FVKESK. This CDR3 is CASSQRQGLYTDTQYF. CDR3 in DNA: TGTGCCAGCAGCCAACGTCAGGGCCTGTACACAGATACGCAGTATTTT.

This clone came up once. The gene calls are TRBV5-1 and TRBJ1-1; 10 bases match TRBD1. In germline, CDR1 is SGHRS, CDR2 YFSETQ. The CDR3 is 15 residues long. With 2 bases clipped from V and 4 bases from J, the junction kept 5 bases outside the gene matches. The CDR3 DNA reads TGCGCCAGCAGCTTAGGGACAGGGGCGGTCACTGAAGCTTTCTTT. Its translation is CASSLGTGAVTEAFF.

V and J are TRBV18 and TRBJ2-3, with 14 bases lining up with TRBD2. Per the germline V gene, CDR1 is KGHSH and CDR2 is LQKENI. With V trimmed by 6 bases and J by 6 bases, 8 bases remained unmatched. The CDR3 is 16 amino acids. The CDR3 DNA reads TGTGCCAGCTCCCCTAGACTAGCGGGGGGGCAGGATACGCAGTATTTT. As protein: CASSPRLAGGQDTQYF. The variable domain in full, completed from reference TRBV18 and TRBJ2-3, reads NAGVMQNPRHLVRRRGQEARLRCSPMKGHSHVYWYRQLPEEGLKFMVYLQKENIIDESGMPKERFSAEFPKEGPSILRIQQVVRGDSAAYFCASSPRLAGGQDTQYFGPGTRLTVL.

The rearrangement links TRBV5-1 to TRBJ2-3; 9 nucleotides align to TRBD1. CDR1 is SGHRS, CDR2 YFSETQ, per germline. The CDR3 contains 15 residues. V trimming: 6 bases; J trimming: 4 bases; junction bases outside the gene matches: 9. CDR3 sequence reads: CASTPTGGVADTQYF. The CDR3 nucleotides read TGCGCCAGCACCCCGACAGGGGGTGTCGCAGATACGCAGTATTTT.

The CDR3 spells CASSFPGQGTEGYTF. In DNA form, the CDR3 reads TGTGCCAGCAGCTTCCCGGGACAGGGGACAGAGGGCTACACCTTC. This chain joins TRBV7-9 and TRBJ1-2, with 10 bases that match TRBD1. This CDR3 is built from 15 residues. Germline loops: CDR1 SEHNR, CDR2 FQNEAQ (reference sequence). V was clipped by 3 bases and J by 8 bases; unmatched bases: 9.

Here the CDR3 reads CASSPEGTGSTAFF. The CDR3 nucleotides are TGCGCCAGCAGCCCGGAGGGGACAGGCTCTACAGCTTTCTTT. The J gene is TRBJ1-1, the V gene TRBV5-1; TRBD1 matches 8 bases. This CDR3 is built from 14 residues. J was trimmed by 10 bases and V by 4 bases; bases with no gene match: 12. Per the germline V gene, CDR1 is SGHRS and CDR2 is YFSETQ.

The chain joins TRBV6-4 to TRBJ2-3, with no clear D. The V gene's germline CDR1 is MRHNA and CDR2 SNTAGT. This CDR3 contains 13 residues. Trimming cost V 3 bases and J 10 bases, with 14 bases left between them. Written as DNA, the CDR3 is TGTGCCAGCAGTGAATGGATCAGTCTCCCGCAGTATTTT. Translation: CASSEWISLPQYF.

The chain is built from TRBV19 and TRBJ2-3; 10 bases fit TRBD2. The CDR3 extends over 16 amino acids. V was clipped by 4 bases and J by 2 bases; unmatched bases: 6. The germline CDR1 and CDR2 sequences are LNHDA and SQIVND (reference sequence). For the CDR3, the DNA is TGTGCCAGTAGTAAAGGACTAGCGGCGGACACAGATACGCAGTATTTT. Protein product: CASSKGLAADTDTQYF.

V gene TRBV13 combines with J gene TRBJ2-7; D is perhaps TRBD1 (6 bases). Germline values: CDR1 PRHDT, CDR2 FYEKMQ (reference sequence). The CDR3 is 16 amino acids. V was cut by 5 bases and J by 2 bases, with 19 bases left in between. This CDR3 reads CASSRQGGRVPYEQYF. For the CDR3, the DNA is TGTGCCAGCAGCAGACAAGGGGGTAGAGTGCCCTACGAGCAGTACTTC.

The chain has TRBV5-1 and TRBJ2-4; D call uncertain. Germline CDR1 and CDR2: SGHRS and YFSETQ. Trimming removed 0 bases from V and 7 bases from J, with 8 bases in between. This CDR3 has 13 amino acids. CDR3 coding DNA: TGCGCCAGCAGCTTGGGACCGGAGAACATTCAGTACTTC. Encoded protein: CASSLGPENIQYF.

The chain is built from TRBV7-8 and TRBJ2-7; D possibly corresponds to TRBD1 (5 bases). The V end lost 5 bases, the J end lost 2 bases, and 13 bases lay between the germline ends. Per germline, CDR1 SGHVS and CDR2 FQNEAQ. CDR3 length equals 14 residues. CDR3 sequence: CASSIKTDAYEQYF. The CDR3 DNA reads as TGTGCCAGCAGCATAAAGACAGATGCCTACGAGCAGTACTTC.

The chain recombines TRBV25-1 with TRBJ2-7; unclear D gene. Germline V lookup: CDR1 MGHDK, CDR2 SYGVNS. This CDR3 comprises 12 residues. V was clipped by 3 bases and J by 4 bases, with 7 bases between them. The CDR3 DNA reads TGTGCCAGCAGTGACTACAGTTACGAGCAGTACTTC. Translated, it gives CASSDYSYEQYF.

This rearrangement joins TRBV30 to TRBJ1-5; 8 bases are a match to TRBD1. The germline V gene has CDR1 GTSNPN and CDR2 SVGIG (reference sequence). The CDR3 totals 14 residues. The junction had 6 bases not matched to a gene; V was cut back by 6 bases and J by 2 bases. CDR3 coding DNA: TGTGCCTGTGAACAGGGGGAGGGCAATCAGCCCCAGCATTTT. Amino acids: CACEQGEGNQPQHF.

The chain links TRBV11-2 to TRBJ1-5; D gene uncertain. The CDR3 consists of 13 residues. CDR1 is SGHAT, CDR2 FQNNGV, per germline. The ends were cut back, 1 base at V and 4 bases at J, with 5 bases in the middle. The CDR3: CASSLGENQPQHF. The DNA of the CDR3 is TGTGCCAGCAGCTTAGGAGAGAATCAGCCCCAGCATTTT.

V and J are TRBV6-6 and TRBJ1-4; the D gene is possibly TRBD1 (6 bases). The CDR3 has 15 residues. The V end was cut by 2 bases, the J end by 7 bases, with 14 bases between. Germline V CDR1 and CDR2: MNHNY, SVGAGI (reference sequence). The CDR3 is CASSYTAGAGEKLFF. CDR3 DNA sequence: TGTGCCAGCAGTTACACCGCAGGGGCTGGTGAAAAACTGTTTTTT.